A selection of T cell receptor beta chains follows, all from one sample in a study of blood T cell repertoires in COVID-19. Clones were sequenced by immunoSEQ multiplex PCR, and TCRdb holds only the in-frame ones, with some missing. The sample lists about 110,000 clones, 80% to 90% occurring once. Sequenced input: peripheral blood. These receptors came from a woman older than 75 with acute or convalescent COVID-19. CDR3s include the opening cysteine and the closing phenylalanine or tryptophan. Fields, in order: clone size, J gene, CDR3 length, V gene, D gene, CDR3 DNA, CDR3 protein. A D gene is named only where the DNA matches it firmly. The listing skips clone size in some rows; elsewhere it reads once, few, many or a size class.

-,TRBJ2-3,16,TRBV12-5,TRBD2,TGTGCTAGTGGTCCCCAGACTAGCGGACTTAGGCATACGCAGTATTTT,CASGPQTSGLRHTQYF
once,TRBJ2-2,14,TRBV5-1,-,TGCGCCAGCAGTCCCGACAGTAACACCGGGGAGCTGTTTTTT,CASSPDSNTGELFF
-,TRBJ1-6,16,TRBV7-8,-,TGTGCCAGCAGCCTCACAGCGGGGACCTATAATTCACCCCTCCACTTT,CASSLTAGTYNSPLHF
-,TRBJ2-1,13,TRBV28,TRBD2,TGTGCCAGCAGTTGGGGGACTAGCGGTGAGCAGTTCTTC,CASSWGTSGEQFF
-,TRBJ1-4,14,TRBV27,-,TGTGCCAGCAGTTTGGGGCTGACGAATGAAAAACTGTTTTTT,CASSLGLTNEKLFF
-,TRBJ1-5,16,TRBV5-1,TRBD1,TGCGCCAGGAACCGGGACAGTCCATATAGCAATCAGCCCCAGCATTTT,CARNRDSPYSNQPQHF
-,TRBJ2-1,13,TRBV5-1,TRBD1,TGCGCCAGCAGCTCAGGGGGACAGGGGGATCCCTTCTTC,CASSSGGQGDPFF
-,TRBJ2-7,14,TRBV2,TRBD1,TGTGCCAGCAGTGAAAAGACAGGGCTTGGGGAGCAGTACTTC,CASSEKTGLGEQYF
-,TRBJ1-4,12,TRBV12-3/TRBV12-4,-,TGTGCCAGCAGTTTAGTGGCCGAAAAACTGTTTTTT,CASSLVAEKLFF
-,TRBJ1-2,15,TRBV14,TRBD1,TGTGCCAGCAGCCCCCGGGACAGGGCCTCCTATGGCTACACCTTC,CASSPRDRASYGYTF
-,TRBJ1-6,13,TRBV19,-,TGTGCCAGTAGTCCCCGGGGGAATTCACCCCTCCACTTT,CASSPRGNSPLHF
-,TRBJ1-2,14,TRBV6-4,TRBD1,TGTGCCAGCAGTGACTCGACAGGGGGTAAGGGCTACACCTTC,CASSDSTGGKGYTF
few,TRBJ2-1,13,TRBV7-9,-,TGTGCCAGCAGCTTATTACAGGGCAATGAGCAGTTCTTC,CASSLLQGNEQFF
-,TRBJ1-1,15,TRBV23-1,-,TGCGCCAGCAACCGCTCGTGGGGGGGGTGCACTGAAGCTTTCTTT,CASNRSWGGCTEAFF
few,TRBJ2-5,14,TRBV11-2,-,TGTGCCAGCAGAAGCCCCTACCGCCAAGAGACCCAGTACTTC,CASRSPYRQETQYF